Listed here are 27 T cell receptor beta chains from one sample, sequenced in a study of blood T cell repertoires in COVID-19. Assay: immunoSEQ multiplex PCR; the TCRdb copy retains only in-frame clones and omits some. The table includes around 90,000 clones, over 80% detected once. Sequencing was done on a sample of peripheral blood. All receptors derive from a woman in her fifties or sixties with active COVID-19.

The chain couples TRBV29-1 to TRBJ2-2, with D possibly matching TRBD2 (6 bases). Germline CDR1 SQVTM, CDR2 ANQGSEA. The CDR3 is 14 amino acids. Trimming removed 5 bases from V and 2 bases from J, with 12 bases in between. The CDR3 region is CSVSAGTNTGELFF. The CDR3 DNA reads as TGCAGCGTTTCGGCGGGGACTAACACCGGGGAGCTGTTTTTT.

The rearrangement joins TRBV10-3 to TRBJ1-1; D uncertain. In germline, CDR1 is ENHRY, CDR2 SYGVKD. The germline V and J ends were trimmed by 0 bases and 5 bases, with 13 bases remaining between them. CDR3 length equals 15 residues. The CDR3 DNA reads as TGTGCCATCAGTGAGTCCGGTGGGCCTGGGACTGAAGCTTTCTTT. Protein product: CAISESGGPGTEAFF.

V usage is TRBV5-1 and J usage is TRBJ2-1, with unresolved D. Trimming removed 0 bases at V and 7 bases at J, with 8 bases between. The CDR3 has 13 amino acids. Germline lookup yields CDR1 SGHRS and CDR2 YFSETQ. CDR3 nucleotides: TGCGCCAGCAGCTTGGGAGGCCGGAATGAGCAGTTCTTC. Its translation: CASSLGGRNEQFF.

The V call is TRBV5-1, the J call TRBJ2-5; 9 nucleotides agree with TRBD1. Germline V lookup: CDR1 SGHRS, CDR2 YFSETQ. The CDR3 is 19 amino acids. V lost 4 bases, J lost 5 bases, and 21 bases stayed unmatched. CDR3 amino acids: CASSVGGGQGIGRTETQYF. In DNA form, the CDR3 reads TGCGCCAGCAGCGTTGGAGGTGGACAGGGGATAGGTCGGACGGAGACCCAGTACTTC.

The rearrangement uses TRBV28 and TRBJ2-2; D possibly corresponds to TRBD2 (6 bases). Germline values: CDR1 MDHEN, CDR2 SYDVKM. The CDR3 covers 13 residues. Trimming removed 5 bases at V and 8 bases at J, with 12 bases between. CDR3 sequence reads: CASSLPGVGELFF. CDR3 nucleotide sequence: TGTGCCAGCAGTCTGCCGGGAGTGGGGGAGCTGTTTTTT.

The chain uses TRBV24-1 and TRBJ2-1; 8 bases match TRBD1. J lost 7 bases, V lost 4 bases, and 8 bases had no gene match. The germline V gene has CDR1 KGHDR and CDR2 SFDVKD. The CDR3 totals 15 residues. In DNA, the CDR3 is TGTGCCACCAGTGACCCGGGACAGGTCTTAAATGAGCAGTTCTTC. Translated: CATSDPGQVLNEQFF.

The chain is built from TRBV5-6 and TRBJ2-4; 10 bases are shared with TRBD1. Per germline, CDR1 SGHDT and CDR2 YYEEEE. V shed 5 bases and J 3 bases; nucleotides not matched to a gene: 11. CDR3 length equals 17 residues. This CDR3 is CASRSRRQGAGKNIQYF. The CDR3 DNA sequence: TGTGCCAGCAGATCTCGCCGACAGGGGGCAGGCAAAAACATTCAGTACTTC.

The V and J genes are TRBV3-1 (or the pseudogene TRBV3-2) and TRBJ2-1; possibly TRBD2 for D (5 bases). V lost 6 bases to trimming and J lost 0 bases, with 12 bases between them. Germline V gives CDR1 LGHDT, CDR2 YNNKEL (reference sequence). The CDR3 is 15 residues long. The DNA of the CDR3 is TGTGCCAGCAGTCATCCAGGAGGCTCCTACAATGAGCAGTTCTTC. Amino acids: CASSHPGGSYNEQFF.

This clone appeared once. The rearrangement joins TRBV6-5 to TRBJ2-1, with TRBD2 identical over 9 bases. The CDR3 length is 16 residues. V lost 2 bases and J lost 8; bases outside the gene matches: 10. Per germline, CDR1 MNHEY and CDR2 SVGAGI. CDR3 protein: CASSYGGGRAVDEQFF. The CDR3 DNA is TGTGCCAGCAGTTACGGGGGCGGGAGGGCCGTCGATGAGCAGTTCTTC.

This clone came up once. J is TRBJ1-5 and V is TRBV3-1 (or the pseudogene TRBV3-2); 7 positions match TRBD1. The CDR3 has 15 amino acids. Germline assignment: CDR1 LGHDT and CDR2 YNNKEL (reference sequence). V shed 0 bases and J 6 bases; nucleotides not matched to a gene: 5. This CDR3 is CASSQDYRGGQPQHF. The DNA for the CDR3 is TGTGCCAGCAGCCAAGATTACAGGGGAGGTCAGCCCCAGCATTTT.

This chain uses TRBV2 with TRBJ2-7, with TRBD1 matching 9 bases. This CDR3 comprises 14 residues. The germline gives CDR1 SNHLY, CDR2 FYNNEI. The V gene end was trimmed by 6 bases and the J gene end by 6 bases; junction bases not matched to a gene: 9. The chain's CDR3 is CASSLRDRVSEQYF. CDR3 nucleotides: TGTGCCAGCAGCCTCCGGGACAGGGTCTCCGAGCAGTACTTC. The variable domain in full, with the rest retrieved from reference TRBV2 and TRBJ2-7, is EPEVTQTPSHQVTQMGQEVILRCVPISNHLYFYWYRQILGQKVEFLVSFYNNEISEKSEIFDDQFSVERPDGSNFTLKIRSTKLEDSAMYFCASSLRDRVSEQYFGPGTRLTVT.

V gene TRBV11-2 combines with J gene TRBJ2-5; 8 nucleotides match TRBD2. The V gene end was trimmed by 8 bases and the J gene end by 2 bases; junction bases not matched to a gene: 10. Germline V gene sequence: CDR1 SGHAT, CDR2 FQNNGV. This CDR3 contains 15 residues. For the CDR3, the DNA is TGTGCCAGCGCGGGGGGCTTAGGGTCTCAAGAGACCCAGTACTTC. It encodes CASAGGLGSQETQYF.

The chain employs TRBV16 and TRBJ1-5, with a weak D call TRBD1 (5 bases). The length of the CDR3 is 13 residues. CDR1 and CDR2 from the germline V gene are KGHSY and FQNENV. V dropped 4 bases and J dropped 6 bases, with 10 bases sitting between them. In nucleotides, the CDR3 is TGTGCCAGCAGCCGGTTACAGGCTCAGCCCCAGCATTTT. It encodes CASSRLQAQPQHF. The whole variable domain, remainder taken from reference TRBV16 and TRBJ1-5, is GEEVAQTPKHLVRGEGQKAKLYCAPIKGHSYVFWYQQVLKNEFKFLISFQNENVFDETGMPKERFSAKCLPNSPCSLEIQATKLEDSAVYFCASSRLQAQPQHFGDGTRLSIL.

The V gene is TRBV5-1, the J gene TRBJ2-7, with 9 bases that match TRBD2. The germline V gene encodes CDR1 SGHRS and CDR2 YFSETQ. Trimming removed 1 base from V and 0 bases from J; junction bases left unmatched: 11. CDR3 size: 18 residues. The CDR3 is CASSLLAGGGSSSYEQYF. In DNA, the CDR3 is TGCGCCAGCAGCTTGCTGGCGGGAGGGGGTTCCAGCTCCTACGAGCAGTACTTC.

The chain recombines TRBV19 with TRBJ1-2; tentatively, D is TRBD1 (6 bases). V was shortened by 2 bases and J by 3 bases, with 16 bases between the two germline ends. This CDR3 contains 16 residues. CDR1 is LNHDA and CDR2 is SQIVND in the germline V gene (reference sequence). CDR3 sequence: CASSIRTEGVHYGYTF. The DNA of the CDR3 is TGTGCCAGTAGTATAAGGACAGAAGGGGTCCACTATGGCTACACCTTC. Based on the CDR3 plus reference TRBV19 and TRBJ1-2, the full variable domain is DGGITQSPKYLFRKEGQNVTLSCEQNLNHDAMYWYRQDPGQGLRLIYYSQIVNDFQKGDIAEGYSVSREKKESFPLTVTSAQKNPTAFYLCASSIRTEGVHYGYTFGSGTRLTVV.

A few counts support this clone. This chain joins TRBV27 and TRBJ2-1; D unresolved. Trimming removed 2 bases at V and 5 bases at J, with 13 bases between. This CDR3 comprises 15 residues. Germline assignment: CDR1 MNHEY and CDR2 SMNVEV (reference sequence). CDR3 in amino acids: CASSLRATQNNEQFF. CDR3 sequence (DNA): TGTGCCAGCAGTTTAAGAGCCACCCAAAACAATGAGCAGTTCTTC.

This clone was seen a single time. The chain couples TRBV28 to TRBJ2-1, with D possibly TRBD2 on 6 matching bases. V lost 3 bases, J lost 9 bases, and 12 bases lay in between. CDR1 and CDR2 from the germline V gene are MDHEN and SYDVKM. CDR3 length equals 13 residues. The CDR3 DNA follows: TGTGCCAGCAGTTTCATTGCCGGGGGTGAGCAGTTCTTC. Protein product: CASSFIAGGEQFF.

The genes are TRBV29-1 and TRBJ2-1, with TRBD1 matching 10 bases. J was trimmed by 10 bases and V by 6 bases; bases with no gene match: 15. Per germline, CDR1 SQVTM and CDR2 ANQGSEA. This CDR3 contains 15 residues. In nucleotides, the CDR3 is TGCAGCGTCTCGGCCGGGACAGGGGCTTTCGGGGAGCAGTTCTTC. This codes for CSVSAGTGAFGEQFF.

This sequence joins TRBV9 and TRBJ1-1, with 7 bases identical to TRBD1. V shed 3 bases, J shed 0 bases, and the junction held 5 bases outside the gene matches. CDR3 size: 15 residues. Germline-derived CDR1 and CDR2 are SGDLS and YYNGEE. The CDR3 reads CASSGTGTMNTEAFF. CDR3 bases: TGTGCCAGCAGCGGGACAGGTACCATGAACACTGAAGCTTTCTTT.

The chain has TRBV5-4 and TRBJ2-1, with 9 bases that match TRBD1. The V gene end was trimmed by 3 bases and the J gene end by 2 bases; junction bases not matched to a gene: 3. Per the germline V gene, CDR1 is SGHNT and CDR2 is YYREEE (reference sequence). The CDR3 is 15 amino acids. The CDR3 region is CASSSGQGAYNEQFF. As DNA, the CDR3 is TGTGCCAGCAGCTCGGGACAGGGTGCCTACAATGAGCAGTTCTTC.

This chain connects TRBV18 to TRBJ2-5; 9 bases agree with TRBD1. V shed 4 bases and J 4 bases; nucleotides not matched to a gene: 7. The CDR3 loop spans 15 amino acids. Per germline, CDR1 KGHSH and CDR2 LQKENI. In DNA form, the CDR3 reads TGTGCCAGCTCACAAGGACAGGGGATGGTAGAGACCCAGTACTTC. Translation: CASSQGQGMVETQYF.

For the CDR3, the DNA is TGTGCCTGGCGAAAGATGGGACTGTACAATGAGCAGTTCTTC. Protein sequence: CAWRKMGLYNEQFF. This chain uses TRBV30 with TRBJ2-1; tentative D call: TRBD2 (6 bases). The CDR3 loop spans 14 amino acids. CDR1 is GTSNPN, CDR2 SVGIG, per germline (reference sequence). Trimming pared 5 bases from V and 4 bases from J, leaving 15 bases between.

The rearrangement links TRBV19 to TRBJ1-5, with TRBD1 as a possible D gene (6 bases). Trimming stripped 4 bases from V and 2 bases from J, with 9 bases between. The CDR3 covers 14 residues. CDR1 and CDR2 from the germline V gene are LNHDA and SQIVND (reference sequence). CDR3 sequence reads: CASSRQVGNQPQHF. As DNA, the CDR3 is TGTGCCAGTAGTAGACAGGTGGGCAATCAGCCCCAGCATTTT.

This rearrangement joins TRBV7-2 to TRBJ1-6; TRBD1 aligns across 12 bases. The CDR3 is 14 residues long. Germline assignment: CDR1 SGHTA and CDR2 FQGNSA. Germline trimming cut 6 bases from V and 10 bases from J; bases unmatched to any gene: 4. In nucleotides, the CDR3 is TGTGCCAGCAGGGGGACAGGGGGCGGGTCACCCCTCCACTTT. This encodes CASRGTGGGSPLHF. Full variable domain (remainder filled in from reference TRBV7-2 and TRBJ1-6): GAGVSQSPSNKVTEKGKDVELRCDPISGHTALYWYRQSLGQGLEFLIYFQGNSAPDKSGLPSDRFSAERTGGSVSTLTIQRTQQEDSAVYLCASRGTGGGSPLHFGNGTRLTVT.

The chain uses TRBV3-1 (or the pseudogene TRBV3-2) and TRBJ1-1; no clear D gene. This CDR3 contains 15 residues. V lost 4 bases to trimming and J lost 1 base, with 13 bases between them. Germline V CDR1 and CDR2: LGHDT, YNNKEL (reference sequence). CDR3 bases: TGTGCCAGCAGCCCCCTCGGACTGCCGAACACTGAAGCTTTCTTT. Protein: CASSPLGLPNTEAFF.

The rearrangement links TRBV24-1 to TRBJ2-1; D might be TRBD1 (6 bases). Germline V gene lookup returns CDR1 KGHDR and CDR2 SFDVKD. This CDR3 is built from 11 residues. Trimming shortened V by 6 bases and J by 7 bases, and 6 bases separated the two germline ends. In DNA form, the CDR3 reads TGTGCCACCAGTAGGGGGAATGAGCAGTTCTTC. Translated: CATSRGNEQFF.

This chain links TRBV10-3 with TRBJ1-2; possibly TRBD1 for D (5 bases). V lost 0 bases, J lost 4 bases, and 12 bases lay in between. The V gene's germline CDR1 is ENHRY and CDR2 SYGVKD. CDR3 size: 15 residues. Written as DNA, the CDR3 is TGTGCCATCAGTGAGTCGAGCAGGGAGGCCTATGGCTACACCTTC. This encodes CAISESSREAYGYTF.